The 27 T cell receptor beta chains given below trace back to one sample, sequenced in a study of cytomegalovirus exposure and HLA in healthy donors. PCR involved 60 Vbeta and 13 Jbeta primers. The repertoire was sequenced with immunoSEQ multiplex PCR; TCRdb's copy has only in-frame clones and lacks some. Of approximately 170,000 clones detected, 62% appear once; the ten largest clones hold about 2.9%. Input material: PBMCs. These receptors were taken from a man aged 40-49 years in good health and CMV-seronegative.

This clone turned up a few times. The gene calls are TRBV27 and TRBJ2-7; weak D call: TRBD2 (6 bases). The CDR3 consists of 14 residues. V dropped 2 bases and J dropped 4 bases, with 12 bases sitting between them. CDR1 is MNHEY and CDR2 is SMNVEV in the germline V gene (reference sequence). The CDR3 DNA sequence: TGTGCCAGCAGTTTAGCCGGGAGAGGGTACGAGCAGTACTTC. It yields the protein CASSLAGRGYEQYF.

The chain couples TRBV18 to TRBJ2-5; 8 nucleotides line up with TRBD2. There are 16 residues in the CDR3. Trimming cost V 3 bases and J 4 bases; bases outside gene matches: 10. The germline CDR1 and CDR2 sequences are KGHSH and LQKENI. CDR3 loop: CASSPEGSGVRETQYF. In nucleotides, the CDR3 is TGTGCCAGCTCACCTGAAGGTAGCGGGGTACGAGAGACCCAGTACTTC.

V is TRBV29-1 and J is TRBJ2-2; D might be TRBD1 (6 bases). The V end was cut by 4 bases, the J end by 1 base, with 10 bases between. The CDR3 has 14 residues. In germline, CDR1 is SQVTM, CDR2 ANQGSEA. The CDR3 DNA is TGCAGCGTTGTTAAGGGGGAGAACACCGGGGAGCTGTTTTTT. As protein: CSVVKGENTGELFF.

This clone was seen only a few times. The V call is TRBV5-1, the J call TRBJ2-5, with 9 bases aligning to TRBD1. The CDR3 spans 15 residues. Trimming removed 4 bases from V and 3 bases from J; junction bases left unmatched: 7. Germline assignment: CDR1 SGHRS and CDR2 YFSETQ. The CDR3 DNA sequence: TGCGCCAGCAGCCCGACCGGACAGGGGAAAGAGACCCAGTACTTC. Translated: CASSPTGQGKETQYF. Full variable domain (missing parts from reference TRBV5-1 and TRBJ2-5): KAGVTQTPRYLIKTRGQQVTLSCSPISGHRSVSWYQQTPGQGLQFLFEYFSETQRNKGNFPGRFSGRQFSNSRSEMNVSTLELGDSALYLCASSPTGQGKETQYFGPGTRLLVL.

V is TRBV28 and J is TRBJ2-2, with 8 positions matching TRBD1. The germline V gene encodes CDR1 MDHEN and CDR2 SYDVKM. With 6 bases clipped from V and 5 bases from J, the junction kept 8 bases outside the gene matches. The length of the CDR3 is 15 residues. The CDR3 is CASRTQGVGTGELFF. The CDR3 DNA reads TGTGCCAGCAGAACACAGGGGGTGGGGACCGGGGAGCTGTTTTTT.

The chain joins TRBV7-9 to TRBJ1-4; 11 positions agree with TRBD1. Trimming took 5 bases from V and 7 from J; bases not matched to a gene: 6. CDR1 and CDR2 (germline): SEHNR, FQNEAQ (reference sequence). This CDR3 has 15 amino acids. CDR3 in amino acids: CASSQSGTGGEKLFF. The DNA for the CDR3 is TGTGCCAGCAGCCAATCCGGGACAGGGGGTGAAAAACTGTTTTTT.

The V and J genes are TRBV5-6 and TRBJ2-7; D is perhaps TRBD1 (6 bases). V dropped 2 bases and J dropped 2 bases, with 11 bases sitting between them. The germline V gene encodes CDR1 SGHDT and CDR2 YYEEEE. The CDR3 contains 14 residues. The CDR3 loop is CASSLQGFPYEQYF. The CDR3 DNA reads TGTGCCAGCAGCTTACAGGGATTTCCCTACGAGCAGTACTTC.

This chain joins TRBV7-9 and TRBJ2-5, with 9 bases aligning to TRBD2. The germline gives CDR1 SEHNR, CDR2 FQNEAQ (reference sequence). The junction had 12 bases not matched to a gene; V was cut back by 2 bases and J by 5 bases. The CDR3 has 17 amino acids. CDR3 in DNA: TGTGCCAGCAGCTTACGAGGGACTTTAGCGGGGGCGGAGACCCAGTACTTC. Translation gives CASSLRGTLAGAETQYF.

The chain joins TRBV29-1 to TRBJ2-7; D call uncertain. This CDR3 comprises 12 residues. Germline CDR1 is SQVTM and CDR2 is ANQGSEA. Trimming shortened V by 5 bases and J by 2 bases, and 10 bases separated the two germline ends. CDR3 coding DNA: TGCAGCGTTATACACGGAGCCTACGAGCAGTACTTC. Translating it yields CSVIHGAYEQYF.

CDR3 bases: TGTGCCAGCAGCGTAAATGCAGGGAGGGAGACCCAGTACTTC. Encoded protein: CASSVNAGRETQYF. The chain combines TRBV9 with TRBJ2-5; D is perhaps TRBD2 (6 bases). Per germline, CDR1 SGDLS and CDR2 YYNGEE. The CDR3 runs to 14 residues. V was pared by 1 base and J by 5 bases, with 12 bases between.

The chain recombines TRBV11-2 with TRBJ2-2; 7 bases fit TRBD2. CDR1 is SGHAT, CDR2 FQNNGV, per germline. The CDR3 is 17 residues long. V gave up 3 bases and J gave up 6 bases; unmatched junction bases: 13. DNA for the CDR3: TGTGCCAGCAGCTTTTTTGGGGGAGGGCCATTGTCCGGGGAGCTGTTTTTT. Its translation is CASSFFGGGPLSGELFF. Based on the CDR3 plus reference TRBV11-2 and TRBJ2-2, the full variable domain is EAGVAQSPRYKIIEKRQSVAFWCNPISGHATLYWYQQILGQGPKLLIQFQNNGVVDDSQLPKDRFSAERLKGVDSTLKIQPAKLEDSAVYLCASSFFGGGPLSGELFFGEGSRLTVL.

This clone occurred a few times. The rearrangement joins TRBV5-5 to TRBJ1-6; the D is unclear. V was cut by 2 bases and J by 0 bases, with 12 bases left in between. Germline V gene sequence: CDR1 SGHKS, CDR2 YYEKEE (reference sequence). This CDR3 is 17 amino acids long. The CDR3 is CASSLTRSGSYNSPLHF. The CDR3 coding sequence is TGTGCCAGCAGCTTAACAAGATCAGGCTCCTATAATTCACCCCTCCACTTT. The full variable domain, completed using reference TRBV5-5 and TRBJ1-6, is DAGVTQSPTHLIKTRGQQVTLRCSPISGHKSVSWYQQVLGQGPQFIFQYYEKEERGRGNFPDRFSARQFPNYSSELNVNALLLGDSALYLCASSLTRSGSYNSPLHFGNGTRLTVT.

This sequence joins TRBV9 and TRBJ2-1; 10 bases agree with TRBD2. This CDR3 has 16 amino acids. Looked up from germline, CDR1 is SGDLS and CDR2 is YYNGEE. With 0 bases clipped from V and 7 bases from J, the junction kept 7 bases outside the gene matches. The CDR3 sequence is CASSVGASGSLNEQFF. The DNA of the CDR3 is TGTGCCAGCAGCGTAGGGGCTAGCGGGAGCTTGAATGAGCAGTTCTTC.

The CDR3: CASSYADSKETQYF. The CDR3 DNA reads as TGTGCCAGCAGTTACGCGGACTCAAAAGAGACCCAGTACTTC. The chain employs TRBV6-5 and TRBJ2-5; D possibly corresponds to TRBD2 (5 bases). This CDR3 is built from 14 residues. CDR1 is MNHEY, CDR2 SVGAGI, per germline. V was trimmed by 2 bases and J by 3 bases, leaving 10 bases between them.

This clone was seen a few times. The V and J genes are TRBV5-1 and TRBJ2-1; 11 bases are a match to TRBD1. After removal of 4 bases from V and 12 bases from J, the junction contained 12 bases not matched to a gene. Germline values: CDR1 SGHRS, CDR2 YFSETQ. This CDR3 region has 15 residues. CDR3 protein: CASSDPGQGDNMQFF. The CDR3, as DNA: TGCGCCAGCAGCGATCCGGGACAGGGGGATAACATGCAGTTCTTC.

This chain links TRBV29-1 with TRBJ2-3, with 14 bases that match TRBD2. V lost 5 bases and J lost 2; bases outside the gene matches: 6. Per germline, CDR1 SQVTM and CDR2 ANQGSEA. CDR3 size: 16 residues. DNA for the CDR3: TGCAGCGTTTGCGGACTAGCGGGGGGTTTCACAGATACGCAGTATTTT. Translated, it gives CSVCGLAGGFTDTQYF.

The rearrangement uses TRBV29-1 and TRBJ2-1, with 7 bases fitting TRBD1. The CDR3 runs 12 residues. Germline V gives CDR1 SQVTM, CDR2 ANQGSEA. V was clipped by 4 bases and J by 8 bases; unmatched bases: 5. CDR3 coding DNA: TGCAGCGTTGGGGCAGGGGGACATGAGCAGTTCTTC. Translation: CSVGAGGHEQFF.

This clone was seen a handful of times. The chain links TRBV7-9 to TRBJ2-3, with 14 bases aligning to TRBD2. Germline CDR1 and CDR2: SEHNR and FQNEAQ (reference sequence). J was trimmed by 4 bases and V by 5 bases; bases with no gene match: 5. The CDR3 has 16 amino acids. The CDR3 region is CASSPGTSGGADTQYF. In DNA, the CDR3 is TGTGCCAGCAGCCCTGGGACTAGCGGGGGCGCAGATACGCAGTATTTT. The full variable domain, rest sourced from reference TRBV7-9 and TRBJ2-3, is DTGVSQNPRHKITKRGQNVTFRCDPISEHNRLYWYRQTLGQGPEFLTYFQNEAQLEKSRLLSDRFSAERPKGSFSTLEIQRTEQGDSAMYLCASSPGTSGGADTQYFGPGTRLTVL.

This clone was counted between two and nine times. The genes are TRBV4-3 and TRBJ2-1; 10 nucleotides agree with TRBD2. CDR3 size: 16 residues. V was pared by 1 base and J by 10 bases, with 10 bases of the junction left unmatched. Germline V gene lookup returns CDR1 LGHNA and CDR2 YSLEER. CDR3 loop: CASSQGALAGAGEQFF. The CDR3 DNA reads TGCGCCAGCAGCCAAGGGGCTCTAGCGGGAGCCGGGGAGCAGTTCTTC.

The CDR3 reads CASSLTQGTEQYF. CDR3 coding DNA: TGCGCCAGCAGCTTGACACAGGGGACCGAGCAGTACTTC. The chain joins TRBV5-1 to TRBJ2-7; 7 bases match TRBD1. This CDR3 is 13 amino acids long. The germline CDR1 and CDR2 sequences are SGHRS and YFSETQ. Losses at the gene ends were 1 base for V and 6 bases for J; bases not matched to a gene: 4.

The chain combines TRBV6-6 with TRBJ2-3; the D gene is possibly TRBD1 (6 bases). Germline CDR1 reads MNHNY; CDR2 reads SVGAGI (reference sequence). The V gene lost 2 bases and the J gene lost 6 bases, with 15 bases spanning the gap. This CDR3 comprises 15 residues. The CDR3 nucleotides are TGTGCCAGCAGTTACGCCGGGACAAACACTGATACGCAGTATTTT. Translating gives CASSYAGTNTDTQYF.

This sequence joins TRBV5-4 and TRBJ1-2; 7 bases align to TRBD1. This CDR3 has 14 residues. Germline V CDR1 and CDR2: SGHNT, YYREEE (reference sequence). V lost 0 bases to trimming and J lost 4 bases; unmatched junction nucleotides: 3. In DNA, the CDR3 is TGTGCCAGCAGCTTGGAGTACAGGGGCTATGGCTACACCTTC. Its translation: CASSLEYRGYGYTF.

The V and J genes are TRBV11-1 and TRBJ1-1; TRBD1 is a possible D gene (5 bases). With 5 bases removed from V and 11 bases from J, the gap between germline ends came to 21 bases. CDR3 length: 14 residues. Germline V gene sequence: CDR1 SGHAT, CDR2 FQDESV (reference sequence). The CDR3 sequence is CASSHHRDGGSAFF. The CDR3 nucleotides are TGTGCCAGCAGCCACCACCGGGACGGGGGGTCGGCTTTCTTT.

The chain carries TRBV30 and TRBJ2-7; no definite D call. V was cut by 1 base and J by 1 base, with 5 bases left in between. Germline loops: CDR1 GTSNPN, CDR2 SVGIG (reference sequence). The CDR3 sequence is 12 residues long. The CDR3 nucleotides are TGTGCCTGGAGTGCTATATCCTACGAGCAGTACTTC. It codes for CAWSAISYEQYF. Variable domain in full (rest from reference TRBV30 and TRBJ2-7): SQTIHQWPATLVQPVGSPLSLECTVEGTSNPNLYWYRQAAGRGLQLLFYSVGIGQISSEVPQNLSASRPQDRQFILSSKKLLLSDSGFYLCAWSAISYEQYFGPGTRLTVT.

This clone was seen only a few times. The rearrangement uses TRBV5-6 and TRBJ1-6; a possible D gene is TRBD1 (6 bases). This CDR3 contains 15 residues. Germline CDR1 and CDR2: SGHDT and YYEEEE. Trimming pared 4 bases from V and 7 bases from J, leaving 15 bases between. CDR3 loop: CASSHSGTPNSPLHF. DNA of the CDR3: TGTGCCAGCAGCCACTCCGGGACACCAAATTCACCCCTCCACTTT. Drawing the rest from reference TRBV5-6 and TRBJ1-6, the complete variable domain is DAGVTQSPTHLIKTRGQQVTLRCSPKSGHDTVSWYQQALGQGPQFIFQYYEEEERQRGNFPDRFSGHQFPNYSSELNVNALLLGDSALYLCASSHSGTPNSPLHFGNGTRLTVT.

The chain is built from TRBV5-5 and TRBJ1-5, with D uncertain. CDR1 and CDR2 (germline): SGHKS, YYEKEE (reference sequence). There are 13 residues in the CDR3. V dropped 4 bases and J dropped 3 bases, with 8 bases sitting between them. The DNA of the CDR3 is TGTGCCAGCAGCCCGGGAGACAATCAGCCCCAGCATTTT. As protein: CASSPGDNQPQHF.

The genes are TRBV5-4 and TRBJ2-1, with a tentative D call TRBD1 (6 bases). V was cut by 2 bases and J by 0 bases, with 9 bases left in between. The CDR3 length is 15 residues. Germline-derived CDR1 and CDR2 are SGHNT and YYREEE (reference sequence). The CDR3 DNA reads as TGTGCCAGCAGCTTTGGACAGAGCTCCTACAATGAGCAGTTCTTC. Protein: CASSFGQSSYNEQFF.